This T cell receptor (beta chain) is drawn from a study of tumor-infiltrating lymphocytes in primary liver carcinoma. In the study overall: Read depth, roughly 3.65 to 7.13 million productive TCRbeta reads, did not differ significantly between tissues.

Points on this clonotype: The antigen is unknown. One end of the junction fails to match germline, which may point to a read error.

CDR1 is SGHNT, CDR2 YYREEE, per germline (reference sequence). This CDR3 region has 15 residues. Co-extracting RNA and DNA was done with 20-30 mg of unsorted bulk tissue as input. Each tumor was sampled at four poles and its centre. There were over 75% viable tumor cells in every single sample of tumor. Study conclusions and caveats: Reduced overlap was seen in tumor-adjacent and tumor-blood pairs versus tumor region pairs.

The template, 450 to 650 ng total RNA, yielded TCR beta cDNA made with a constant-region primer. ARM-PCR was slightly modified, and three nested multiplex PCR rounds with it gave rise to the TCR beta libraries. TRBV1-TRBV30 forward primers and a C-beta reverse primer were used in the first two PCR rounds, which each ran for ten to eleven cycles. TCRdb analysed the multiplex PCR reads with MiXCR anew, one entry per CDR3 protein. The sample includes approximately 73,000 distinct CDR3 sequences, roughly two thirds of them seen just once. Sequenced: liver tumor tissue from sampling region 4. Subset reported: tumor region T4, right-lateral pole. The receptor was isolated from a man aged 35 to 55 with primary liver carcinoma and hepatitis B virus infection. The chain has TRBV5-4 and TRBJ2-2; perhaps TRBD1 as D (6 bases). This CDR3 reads CASSIKQGNTGELFF. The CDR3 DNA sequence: TGTGCCAGCAGTATAAAGCAGGGGAACACCGGCGAGCTGTTTTTT.